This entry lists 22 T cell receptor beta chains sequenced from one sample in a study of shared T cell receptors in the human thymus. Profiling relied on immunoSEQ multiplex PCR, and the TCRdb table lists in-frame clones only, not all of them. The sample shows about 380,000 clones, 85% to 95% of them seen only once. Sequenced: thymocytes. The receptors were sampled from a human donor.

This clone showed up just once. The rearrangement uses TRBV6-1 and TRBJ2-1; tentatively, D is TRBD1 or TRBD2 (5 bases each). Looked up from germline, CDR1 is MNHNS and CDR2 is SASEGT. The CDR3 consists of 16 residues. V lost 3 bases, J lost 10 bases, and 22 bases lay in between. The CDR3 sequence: CASSDDRPFPGTEQFF. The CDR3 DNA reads TGTGCCAGCAGTGATGATAGACCCTTCCCGGGGACCGAGCAGTTCTTC.

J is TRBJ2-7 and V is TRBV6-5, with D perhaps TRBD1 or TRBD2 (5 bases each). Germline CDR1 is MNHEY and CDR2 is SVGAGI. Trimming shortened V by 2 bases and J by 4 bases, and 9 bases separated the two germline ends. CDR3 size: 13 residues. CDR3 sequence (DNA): TGTGCCAGCAGTTACCGGGGCAATTACGAGCAGTACTTC. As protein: CASSYRGNYEQYF.

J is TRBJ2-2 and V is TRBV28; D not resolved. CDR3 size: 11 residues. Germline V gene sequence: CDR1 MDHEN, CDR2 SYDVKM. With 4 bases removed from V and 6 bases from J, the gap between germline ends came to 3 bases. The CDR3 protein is CASSYAGELFF. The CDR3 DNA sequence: TGTGCCAGCAGTTACGCCGGGGAGCTGTTTTTT.

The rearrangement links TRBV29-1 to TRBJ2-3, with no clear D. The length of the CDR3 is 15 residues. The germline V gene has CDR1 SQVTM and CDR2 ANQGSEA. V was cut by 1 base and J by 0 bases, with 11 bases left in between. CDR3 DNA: TGCAGCGTTGAAGTTTCTTCGCGAAGCACAGATACGCAGTATTTT. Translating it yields CSVEVSSRSTDTQYF.

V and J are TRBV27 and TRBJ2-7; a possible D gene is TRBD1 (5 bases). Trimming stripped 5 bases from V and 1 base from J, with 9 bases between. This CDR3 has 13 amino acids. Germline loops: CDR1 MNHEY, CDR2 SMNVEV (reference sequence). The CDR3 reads CASSQRGSYEQYF. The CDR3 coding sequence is TGTGCCAGCAGTCAAAGGGGATCCTACGAGCAGTACTTC.

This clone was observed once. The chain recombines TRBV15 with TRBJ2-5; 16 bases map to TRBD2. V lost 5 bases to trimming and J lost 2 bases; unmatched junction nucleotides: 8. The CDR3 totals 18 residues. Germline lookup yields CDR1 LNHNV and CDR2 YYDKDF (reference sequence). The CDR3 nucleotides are TGTGCCACCAGCTTACGTCCGGGACTAGCGGGAGGGCAAGAGACCCAGTACTTC. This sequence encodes CATSLRPGLAGGQETQYF. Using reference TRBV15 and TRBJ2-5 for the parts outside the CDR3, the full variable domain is DAMVIQNPRYQVTQFGKPVTLSCSQTLNHNVMYWYQQKSSQAPKLLFHYYDKDFNNEADTPDNFQSRRPNTSFCFLDIRSPGLGDTAMYLCATSLRPGLAGGQETQYFGPGTRLLVL.

CDR3 protein: CSVEGGETSGRSEQFF. DNA of the CDR3: TGCAGCGTTGAAGGGGGGGAGACTAGCGGGAGGAGTGAGCAGTTCTTC. The chain links TRBV29-1 to TRBJ2-1; TRBD2 matches 13 bases. The V and J ends lost 1 base and 9 bases, in that order; junction bases with no gene match: 9. This CDR3 comprises 16 residues. Germline CDR1 SQVTM, CDR2 ANQGSEA.

The DNA for the CDR3 is TGTGCCAGCAGCATTAGCGGGAGGCCATCCTACAATGAGCAGTTCTTC. This sequence encodes CASSISGRPSYNEQFF. The chain recombines TRBV11-1 with TRBJ2-1, with 10 bases lining up with TRBD2. Trimming removed 5 bases from V and 1 base from J; junction bases left unmatched: 5. This CDR3 contains 16 residues. Germline CDR1 is SGHAT and CDR2 is FQDESV (reference sequence).

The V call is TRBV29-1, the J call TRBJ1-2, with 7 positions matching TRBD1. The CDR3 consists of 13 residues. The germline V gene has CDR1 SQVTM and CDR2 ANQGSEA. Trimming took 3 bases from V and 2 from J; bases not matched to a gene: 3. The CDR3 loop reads CSVETRGNYGYTF. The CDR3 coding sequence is TGCAGCGTTGAGACCAGGGGGAACTATGGCTACACCTTC.

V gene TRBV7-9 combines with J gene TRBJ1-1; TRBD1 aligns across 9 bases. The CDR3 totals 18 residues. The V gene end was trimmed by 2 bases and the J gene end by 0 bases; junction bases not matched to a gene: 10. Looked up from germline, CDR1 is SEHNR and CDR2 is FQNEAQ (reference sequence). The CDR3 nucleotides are TGTGCCAGCAGCTTAAAGCCGGGACAGGGAGGAATGAACACTGAAGCTTTCTTT. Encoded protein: CASSLKPGQGGMNTEAFF. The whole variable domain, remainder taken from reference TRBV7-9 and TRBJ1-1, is DTGVSQNPRHKITKRGQNVTFRCDPISEHNRLYWYRQTLGQGPEFLTYFQNEAQLEKSRLLSDRFSAERPKGSFSTLEIQRTEQGDSAMYLCASSLKPGQGGMNTEAFFGQGTRLTVV.

The CDR3, as DNA: TGTGCCAGCAGCTCGGGGGACAGTGGCCCGAACACCGGGGAGCTGTTTTTT. Residues: CASSSGDSGPNTGELFF. This chain links TRBV5-5 with TRBJ2-2, with a tentative D call TRBD1 (7 bases). The CDR3 has 17 residues. From germline, CDR1 is SGHKS and CDR2 YYEKEE (reference sequence). V dropped 3 bases and J dropped 0 bases, with 15 bases sitting between them.

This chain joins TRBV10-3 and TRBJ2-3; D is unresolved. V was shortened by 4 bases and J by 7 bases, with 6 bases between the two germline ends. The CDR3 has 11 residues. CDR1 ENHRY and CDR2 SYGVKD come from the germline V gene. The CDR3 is CAISVDHTQYF. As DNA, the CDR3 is TGTGCCATCAGTGTGGACCATACGCAGTATTTT.

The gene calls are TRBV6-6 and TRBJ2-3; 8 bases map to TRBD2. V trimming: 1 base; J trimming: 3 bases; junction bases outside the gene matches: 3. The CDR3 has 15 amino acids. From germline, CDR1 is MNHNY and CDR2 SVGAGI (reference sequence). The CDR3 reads CASSYLAGPTDTQYF. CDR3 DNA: TGTGCCAGCAGTTACTTAGCGGGGCCTACAGATACGCAGTATTTT.

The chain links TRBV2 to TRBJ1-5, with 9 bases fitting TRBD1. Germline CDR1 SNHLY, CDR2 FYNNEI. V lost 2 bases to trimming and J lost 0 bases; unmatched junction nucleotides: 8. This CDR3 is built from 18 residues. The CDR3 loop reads CASSESRDRAYSNQPQHF. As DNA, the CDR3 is TGTGCCAGCAGTGAATCCCGGGACAGGGCTTATAGCAATCAGCCCCAGCATTTT.

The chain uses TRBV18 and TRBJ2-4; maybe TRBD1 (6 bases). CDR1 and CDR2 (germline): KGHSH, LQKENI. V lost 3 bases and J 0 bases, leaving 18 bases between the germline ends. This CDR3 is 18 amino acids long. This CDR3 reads CASSPHLGDILAKNIQYF. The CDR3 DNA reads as TGTGCCAGCTCACCGCACCTTGGGGACATACTAGCCAAAAACATTCAGTACTTC.

In nucleotides, the CDR3 is TGCGCCAGCAGCCAAGATCGTAGCGGTCGCTGCACAGATACGCAGTATTTT. Protein sequence: CASSQDRSGRCTDTQYF. The chain has TRBV4-1 and TRBJ2-3, with D perhaps TRBD2 (6 bases). The CDR3 consists of 17 residues. Per the germline V gene, CDR1 is MGHRA and CDR2 is YSYEKL. V was cut by 0 bases and J by 1 base, with 14 bases left in between.

The CDR3 reads CASSLAETVYNEQFF. The CDR3 bases are TGTGCCAGCAGCTTGGCCGAGACAGTCTACAATGAGCAGTTCTTC. The V gene is TRBV5-5, the J gene TRBJ2-1, with D maybe TRBD1 (5 bases). The CDR3 is made up of 15 amino acids. Germline V gene sequence: CDR1 SGHKS, CDR2 YYEKEE (reference sequence). Trimming left V 0 bases short and J 3 bases short, with 10 bases between.

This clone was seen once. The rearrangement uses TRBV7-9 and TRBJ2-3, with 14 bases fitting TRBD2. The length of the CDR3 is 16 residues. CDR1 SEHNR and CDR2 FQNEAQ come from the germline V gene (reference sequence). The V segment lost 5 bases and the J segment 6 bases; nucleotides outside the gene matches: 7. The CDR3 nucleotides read TGTGCCAGCAGCGACCGACTAGCGGGAGGGGCGGATACGCAGTATTTT. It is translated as CASSDRLAGGADTQYF.

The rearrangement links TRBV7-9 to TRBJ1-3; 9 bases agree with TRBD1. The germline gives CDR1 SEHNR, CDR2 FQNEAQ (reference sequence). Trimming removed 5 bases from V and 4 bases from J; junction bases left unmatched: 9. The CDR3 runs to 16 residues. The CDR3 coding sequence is TGTGCCAGCAGCCCCCCTGGACAGGGGCTCGGAAACACCATATATTTT. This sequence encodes CASSPPGQGLGNTIYF.

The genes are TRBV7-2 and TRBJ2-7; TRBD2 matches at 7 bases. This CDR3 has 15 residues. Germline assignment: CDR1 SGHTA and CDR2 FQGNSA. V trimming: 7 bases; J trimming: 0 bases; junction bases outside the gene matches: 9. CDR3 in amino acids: CASKIAGVSSYEQYF. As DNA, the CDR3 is TGTGCCAGCAAGATTGCGGGAGTCTCCTCCTACGAGCAGTACTTC.

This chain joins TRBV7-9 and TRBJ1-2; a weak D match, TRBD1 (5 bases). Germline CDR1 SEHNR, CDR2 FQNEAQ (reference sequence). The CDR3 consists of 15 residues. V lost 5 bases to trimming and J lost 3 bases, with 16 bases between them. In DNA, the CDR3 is TGTGCCAGCAGCCCCCCGACTGGGACTGACTATGGCTACACCTTC. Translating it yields CASSPPTGTDYGYTF.

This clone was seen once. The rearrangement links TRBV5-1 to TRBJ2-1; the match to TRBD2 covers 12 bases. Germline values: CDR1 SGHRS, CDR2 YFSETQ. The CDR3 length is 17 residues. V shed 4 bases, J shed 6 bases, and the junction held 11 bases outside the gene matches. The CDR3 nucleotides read TGCGCCAGCAGCGCCCGACTAGCGGGAGTACGGGGCAATGAGCAGTTCTTC. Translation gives CASSARLAGVRGNEQFF.